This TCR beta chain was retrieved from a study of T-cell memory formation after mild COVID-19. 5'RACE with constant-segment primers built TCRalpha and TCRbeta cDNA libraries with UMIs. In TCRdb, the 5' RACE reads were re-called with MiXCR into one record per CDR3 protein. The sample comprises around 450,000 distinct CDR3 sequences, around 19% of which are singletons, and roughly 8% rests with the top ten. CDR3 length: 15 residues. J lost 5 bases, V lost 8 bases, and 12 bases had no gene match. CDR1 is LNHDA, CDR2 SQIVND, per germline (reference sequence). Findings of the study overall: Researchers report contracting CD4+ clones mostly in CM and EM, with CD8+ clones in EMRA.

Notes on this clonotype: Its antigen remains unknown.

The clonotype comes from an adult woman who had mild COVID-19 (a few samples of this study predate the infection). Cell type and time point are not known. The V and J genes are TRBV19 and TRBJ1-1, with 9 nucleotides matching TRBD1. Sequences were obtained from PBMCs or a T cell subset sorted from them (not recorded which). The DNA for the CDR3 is TGTGCCAGTGGTTACAGGGGGCAGTCAAATACTGAAGCTTTCTTT. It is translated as CASGYRGQSNTEAFF.